Each of the 9 T cell receptor beta chains below was sequenced from the same sample in a study of graft-versus-host responses after intestinal transplantation. Each mixed lymphocyte reaction held around 200,000 CFSE-labeled responders and around 200,000 irradiated violet-dye-labeled stimulators. Clones were read by immunoSEQ multiplex PCR, and TCRdb kept only the in-frame ones, dropping some. The profile shows around 20,000 clones, 30% to 40% of them singletons. This sample comprised alloreactive CD8+ T cells from a mixed lymphocyte reaction culture, obtained before intestinal transplant. Subset meaning: CFSE-low proliferating T cells sorted from roughly 6-day pre-transplant mixed lymphocyte reaction (GvH or HvG direction). The source of these receptors is a human patient who received an intestinal transplant.

The chain recombines TRBV20-1 with TRBJ1-2; D unresolved. The CDR3 has 9 amino acids. Germline CDR1 and CDR2: DFQATT and SNEGSKA (reference sequence). Trimming pared 5 bases from V and 10 bases from J, leaving 8 bases between. CDR3 residues: CSAAPVYTF. The CDR3 DNA follows: TGCAGTGCTGCACCTGTCTACACCTTC.

The sample holds a few counts of this clone. The chain links TRBV11-3 to TRBJ1-2; no reliable D call. Germline CDR1 reads SGHNT; CDR2 reads YENEEA. The length of the CDR3 is 14 residues. With 1 base removed from V and 5 bases from J, the gap between germline ends came to 11 bases. CDR3 DNA: TGTGCCAGCAGCTTAGTTGGCGGTTCGTATGGCTACACCTTC. Encoded protein: CASSLVGGSYGYTF.

V and J are TRBV13 and TRBJ1-3; D call uncertain. The CDR3 extends over 14 amino acids. Per the germline V gene, CDR1 is PRHDT and CDR2 is FYEKMQ (reference sequence). The germline V and J ends were trimmed by 0 bases and 4 bases, with 7 bases remaining between them. The CDR3 protein is CASSLGEAGNTIYF. The CDR3, as DNA: TGTGCCAGCAGCTTAGGAGAGGCAGGAAACACCATATATTTT.

The rearrangement links TRBV2 to TRBJ2-4, with D unresolved. The germline V gene encodes CDR1 SNHLY and CDR2 FYNNEI. There are 12 residues in the CDR3. Trimming shortened V by 3 bases and J by 9 bases, and 9 bases separated the two germline ends. The CDR3 DNA sequence: TGTGCCAGCAGTGACCTGAGTAGCATTCAGTACTTC. Its protein is CASSDLSSIQYF.

This clone was observed a handful of times. The chain is built from TRBV29-1 and TRBJ2-7; the match to TRBD1 covers 7 bases. This CDR3 has 15 residues. V was clipped by 2 bases and J by 2 bases; unmatched bases: 9. Germline CDR1 is SQVTM and CDR2 is ANQGSEA. CDR3 loop: CSVESRDRATYEQYF. The CDR3 DNA sequence: TGCAGCGTTGAATCGCGAGACAGGGCCACCTACGAGCAGTACTTC.

In its sample, this clone was seen once. The CDR3 loop reads CASRTHGTSAGYTF. The CDR3, as DNA: TGTGCCAGCAGAACCCACGGGACCTCTGCCGGCTACACCTTC. This chain links TRBV27 with TRBJ1-2; tentatively, D is TRBD1 (5 bases). Trimming left V 6 bases short and J 8 bases short, with 19 bases between. Germline values: CDR1 MNHEY, CDR2 SMNVEV (reference sequence). The length of the CDR3 is 14 residues.

The chain uses TRBV4-1 and TRBJ1-1, with no clear D. The V end lost 2 bases, the J end lost 3 bases, and 13 bases lay between the germline ends. The germline V gene has CDR1 MGHRA and CDR2 YSYEKL. The CDR3 contains 15 residues. The DNA of the CDR3 is TGCGCCAGCAGCCAATTTGGGTCGGGTGACACTGAAGCTTTCTTT. Protein sequence: CASSQFGSGDTEAFF.

This clone appeared a few times. The rearrangement uses TRBV7-6 and TRBJ2-7, with D unresolved. V lost 5 bases to trimming and J lost 7 bases, with 15 bases between them. Per germline, CDR1 SGHVS and CDR2 FNYEAQ. This CDR3 has 13 amino acids. CDR3: CASSPPLSLEQYF. The CDR3 DNA is TGTGCCAGCAGCCCGCCTCTATCCTTGGAGCAGTACTTC.

This chain joins TRBV9 and TRBJ1-1; D possibly corresponds to TRBD1 (5 bases). Germline CDR1 SGDLS, CDR2 YYNGEE. Trimming removed 0 bases from V and 4 bases from J, with 13 bases in between. The CDR3 loop spans 15 amino acids. The CDR3 spells CASSVGSTGGTEAFF. In nucleotides, the CDR3 is TGTGCCAGCAGCGTAGGCTCCACGGGGGGCACTGAAGCTTTCTTT.